Listed below are T cell receptor beta chains from one sample, sequenced in a study of blood T cell repertoires in COVID-19. The assay was immunoSEQ multiplex PCR, and TCRdb's table has in-frame clones only and misses some. Of around 130,000 clones listed, approximately 80% are singletons. The source material was peripheral blood. The receptor set was obtained from a man between 65 and 85 years old with acute or convalescent COVID-19. Each CDR3 is given with its conserved first and last residue. The D gene is left open where the match is weak.

>TRBV10-2|TRBD1
CASSEPARGRETQYF
>TRBV5-5|.
CASTPLFPGNEQYF
>TRBV28|.
CASSLMTSLTLHF
>TRBV27|TRBD2
CASTPSGGGYNEQFF
>TRBV2|.
CASSENPQGSNEQYF
>TRBV10-3|TRBD1
CAISTTGGYGTGELFF
>TRBV18|.
CASSPLVSGTTYNEQFF
>TRBV4-2|TRBD2
CASSQGSGGGTDTQYF
>TRBV5-1|.
CASSLGASNTEAFF
>TRBV6-5|.
CASSHRGGARDEQYF
>TRBV11-2|.
CASSPGTGSYGYTF
>TRBV6-5|TRBD1
CASSPTGTANYGYTF
>TRBV6-2/TRBV6-3|.
CASSYDRTHEKLFF
>TRBV2|TRBD1
CASSGQGGETQYF
>TRBV2|.
CASRKDGAGNTEAFF
>TRBV2|TRBD2
CASSAARGGTDTQYF
>TRBV2|.
CASGKDYLNTGELFF
>TRBV10-2|.
CASRGGATNEKLFF
>TRBV30|.
CAWSVGGGAGGTQYF
>TRBV5-6|.
CASSLTSYEQYF
>TRBV2|.
CASTIDVNTEAFF
>TRBV4-1|.
CASSQTGTNEKLFF
>TRBV9|.
CASSAAGGELFF
>TRBV4-2|.
CASSQDPQAGRTDTQYF